These 2 T cell receptor beta chains came from one sample sequenced in a study of blood T cell repertoires in COVID-19. Measured with immunoSEQ multiplex PCR; TCRdb has only the in-frame clones, and not every one. The sample lists around 130,000 clones; 75% to 90% were seen once. Sequencing was carried out using peripheral blood. The receptor set was obtained from a woman older than 75 with acute or convalescent COVID-19.

The chain combines TRBV18 with TRBJ1-1, with TRBD1 matching over 7 bases. The ends lost 4 bases at V and 4 bases at J; junction bases unmatched: 3. Germline CDR1 and CDR2: KGHSH and LQKENI. The CDR3 contains 13 residues. CDR3 protein: CASSLTGATEAFF. In DNA form, the CDR3 reads TGTGCCAGCTCACTCACAGGGGCCACTGAAGCTTTCTTT.

The chain has TRBV6-2 or TRBV6-3 and TRBJ1-2; D is perhaps TRBD1 (6 bases). CDR3 length: 16 residues. V lost 2 bases to trimming and J lost 3 bases, with 16 bases between them. Germline CDR1 reads MNHEY; CDR2 reads SVGEGT. In nucleotides, the CDR3 is TGTGCCAGCAGTTACACACCCCTCGCAGGGGACTATGGCTACACCTTC. It is translated as CASSYTPLAGDYGYTF.